These T cell receptor beta chains were read from a single sample in a study of early T cells in non-severe SARS-CoV-2 infection. TCRdb called the 5' RACE reads again in MiXCR, with one record for every CDR3 protein. The sample comprises some 89,000 distinct CDR3 sequences, 11% of which are singletons, and roughly 4.5% rests with the top ten. The sequences come from whole blood, collected at baseline. The receptors originated from an adult who was a healthcare worker with PCR-confirmed SARS-CoV-2 infection or an uninfected control (not recorded which). The CDR3 runs from the conserved cysteine through the conserved F or W. A D gene is named only where the DNA matches it firmly. Only part of the rows carry a size: once, few, many, or a class if the clone is expanded.

clone size	V gene	D gene	J gene	CDR3 length	CDR3 protein	CDR3 DNA
many	TRBV3-1	.	TRBJ2-4	13	CASSQGGPNIQYF	TGTGCCAGCAGCCAAGGGGGACCCAACATTCAGTACTTC
many	TRBV4-2	TRBD1	TRBJ1-1	14	CASSQEAGGTEAFF	TGTGCCAGCAGCCAAGAGGCAGGGGGCACTGAAGCTTTCTTT
many	TRBV2	.	TRBJ2-7	11	CASSTNYEQYF	TGTGCCAGCAGTACAAACTACGAGCAGTACTTC
many	TRBV27	TRBD2	TRBJ2-5	16	CASSLERGGNQETQYF	TGTGCCAGCAGTTTAGAGCGCGGGGGTAACCAAGAGACCCAGTACTTC
many	TRBV5-6	TRBD2	TRBJ2-5	16	CASSFPGTSGEETQYF	TGTGCCAGCAGCTTTCCCGGGACTAGCGGAGAAGAGACCCAGTACTTC
.	TRBV27	TRBD2	TRBJ2-3	15	CASMPGLAGVDTQYF	TGTGCCAGCATGCCGGGACTAGCGGGAGTAGATACGCAGTATTTT
.	TRBV28	.	TRBJ2-3	15	CASSIQVLSTDTQYF	TGTGCCAGCAGTATACAGGTCCTTAGCACAGATACGCAGTATTTT
many	TRBV7-2	TRBD2	TRBJ2-7	16	CASSSGPSGVSYEQYF	TGTGCCAGCAGCTCGGGACCTAGCGGGGTATCCTACGAGCAGTACTTC
many	TRBV5-1	TRBD1	TRBJ1-1	17	CASSLGTGTALNTEAFF	TGCGCCAGCAGCTTGGGTACCGGGACAGCACTGAACACTGAAGCTTTCTTT
many	TRBV2	.	TRBJ2-1	13	CASSKTGSGEQFF	TGTGCCAGCAGTAAAACGGGGTCAGGGGAGCAGTTCTTC
.	TRBV6-6	TRBD1	TRBJ1-1	16	CASSYGTGWRNTEAFF	TGTGCCAGCAGTTACGGGACAGGGTGGCGGAACACTGAAGCCTTCTTT
.	TRBV3-1	.	TRBJ1-1	13	CASSPGAGAEAFF	TGTGCCAGCAGTCCAGGGGCGGGGGCTGAAGCTTTCTTT
few	TRBV29-1	.	TRBJ2-2	11	CGGANTGELFF	TGTGGCGGGGCCAACACCGGGGAGCTGTTTTTT
.	TRBV24-1	TRBD2	TRBJ2-1	18	CATSDPGTSGGSYNEQFF	TGTGCCACCAGTGACCCAGGGACTAGCGGGGGTTCCTACAATGAGCAGTTCTTC
few	TRBV24-1	.	TRBJ2-3	17	CATSDLQDRTSTDTQYF	TGTGCCACCAGTGATTTGCAAGACAGGACTAGCACAGATACGCAGTATTTT
many	TRBV6-6	.	TRBJ1-5	15	CASSYIDPDPMTQHF	TGTGCCAGCAGTTATATAGACCCCGACCCAATGACCCAGCATTTT
many	TRBV10-3	TRBD1	TRBJ1-1	15	CAIQSPGQGPSEAFF	TGTGCCATTCAAAGCCCGGGACAGGGCCCCTCGGAAGCTTTCTTT
.	TRBV19	.	TRBJ2-7	16	CASSTPGPGGGYEQYF	TGTGCCAGTAGTACCCCAGGGCCGGGGGGCGGTTACGAGCAGTACTTC
.	TRBV29-1	TRBD2	TRBJ2-1	13	CSVTRTSFGEQFF	TGCAGCGTGACTCGGACTAGCTTTGGTGAGCAGTTCTTC
few	TRBV4-2	TRBD1	TRBJ1-1	18	CASSQVRAPLTGGTEAFF	TGTGCCAGCAGCCAAGTCCGTGCCCCGCTGACAGGGGGCACTGAAGCTTTCTTT
many	TRBV24-1	.	TRBJ2-2	15	CATSVERVSTGELFF	TGTGCCACCAGTGTTGAAAGGGTCTCGACCGGGGAGCTGTTTTTT
many	TRBV10-3	.	TRBJ2-7	11	CAIQGSYEQYF	TGTGCCATCCAGGGGTCCTACGAGCAGTACTTC
.	TRBV29-1	.	TRBJ1-1	13	CSVNRARNTEAFF	TGCAGCGTGAACAGGGCCAGGAACACTGAAGCTTTCTTT
few	TRBV3-1	.	TRBJ2-7	14	CASSPFEGTYEQYF	TGTGCCAGCAGCCCTTTTGAGGGAACCTACGAGCAGTACTTC
few	TRBV14	.	TRBJ2-1	16	CASSPQSGGPYNEQFF	TGTGCCAGCAGCCCACAATCTGGGGGGCCTTACAATGAGCAGTTCTTC
many	TRBV18	.	TRBJ2-5	14	CASSPDLYRETQYF	TGTGCCAGCTCACCGGACCTTTACCGAGAGACCCAGTACTTC
few	TRBV30	.	TRBJ2-1	14	CAWSVHEGLNEQFF	TGTGCCTGGAGTGTACATGAAGGGCTAAATGAGCAGTTCTTC
many	TRBV2	.	TRBJ2-1	13	CASSEGIYNEQFF	TGTGCCAGCAGTGAAGGGATTTACAATGAGCAGTTCTTC
few	TRBV21-1	.	TRBJ2-7	15	CASSPRQGDMHEQYF	TGTGCCAGCTCCCCCCGACAGGGTGATATGCACGAGCAGTACTTC
.	TRBV9	TRBD2	TRBJ2-3	16	CASSVGLAGGQDTQYF	TGTGCCAGCAGCGTAGGACTAGCGGGAGGGCAAGATACGCAGTATTTT
.	TRBV30	.	TRBJ1-1	11	CAWERNTEAFF	TGTGCCTGGGAGCGGAACACTGAAGCTTTCTTT
few	TRBV2	.	TRBJ1-5	14	CASSPGPQELAQHF	TGTGCCAGCAGCCCCGGACCGCAGGAACTAGCCCAGCATTTT
few	TRBV10-1	.	TRBJ2-3	12	CASSTGKDTQYF	TGCGCCAGCAGTACAGGGAAGGATACGCAGTATTTT
.	TRBV20-1	.	TRBJ2-2	14	CSARDIANTGELFF	TGCAGTGCTAGGGACATCGCGAACACCGGGGAGCTGTTTTTT
few	TRBV20-1	.	TRBJ2-1	17	CSAPALTLAERYNEQFF	TGCAGTGCCCCTGCCCTTACCTTAGCGGAGCGCTACAATGAGCAGTTCTTC
few	TRBV5-4	TRBD1	TRBJ2-5	14	CASSLQGAKETQYF	TGTGCCAGCAGCTTGCAGGGGGCGAAAGAGACCCAGTACTTC
.	TRBV2	TRBD2	TRBJ2-1	14	CASRIPTSGVEQFF	TGTGCCAGCAGGATCCCGACTAGCGGGGTTGAGCAGTTCTTC
few	TRBV5-1	TRBD1	TRBJ1-2	15	CASSLTPTGDYGYTF	TGCGCCAGCAGCTTGACTCCAACAGGGGACTATGGCTACACCTTC
few	TRBV11-3	.	TRBJ2-2	14	CASSLGVNTGELFF	TGTGCCAGCAGCTTAGGTGTAAACACCGGGGAGCTGTTTTTT
few	TRBV29-1	.	TRBJ2-7	12	CSVNRDGYEQYF	TGCAGCGTAAACCGGGATGGTTACGAGCAGTACTTC
few	TRBV4-3	.	TRBJ2-1	16	CASSQDLVDFYNEQFF	TGCGCCAGCAGCCAAGACCTGGTTGACTTCTACAATGAGCAGTTCTTC
.	TRBV7-2	.	TRBJ2-3	17	CASSLAWGHLPGDTQYF	TGTGCCAGCAGCTTAGCTTGGGGACACCTCCCGGGGGATACGCAGTATTTT
few	TRBV29-1	TRBD1	TRBJ2-7	17	CSVATPAGTGGSYEQYF	TGCAGCGTTGCAACCCCTGCGGGGACAGGGGGCTCCTACGAGCAGTACTTC
.	TRBV11-2	TRBD2	TRBJ2-1	14	CASSLMRLANEQFF	TGTGCCAGCAGCTTAATGAGACTAGCCAATGAGCAGTTCTTC
.	TRBV7-3	TRBD1	TRBJ2-2	16	CASSLMGQKNTGELFF	TGTGCCAGCAGCTTAATGGGACAGAAGAACACCGGGGAGCTGTTTTTT
many	TRBV30	TRBD1	TRBJ1-2	13	CAWRVKGQYGYTF	TGTGCCTGGAGGGTCAAGGGACAGTATGGCTACACCTTC
.	TRBV20-1	.	TRBJ2-3	14	CSASDWASTDTQYF	TGCAGTGCTAGCGACTGGGCCTCCACAGATACGCAGTATTTT
few	TRBV7-8	TRBD2	TRBJ2-3	15	CASSPSGGPGDTQYF	TGTGCCAGCAGCCCTAGCGGGGGGCCGGGAGATACGCAGTATTTT
few	TRBV5-1	TRBD1	TRBJ2-2	16	CASSWTGTGDTGELFF	TGCGCCAGCAGCTGGACCGGGACAGGGGACACCGGGGAGCTGTTTTTT
many	TRBV7-3	TRBD2	TRBJ2-2	15	CASSLVAGNPGELFF	TGTGCCAGCAGCTTAGTAGCGGGGAATCCCGGGGAGCTGTTTTTT